This paragraph covers one T cell receptor beta chain sequence. Its antigen is as yet unknown. This entry comes from a study of CD8 T cells in Susac syndrome. Study-level points and caveats: The study's TCR sequencing and HLA analysis drew on a certain number of individuals. That number was acknowledged as relatively small.

TCR beta sequencing was performed on blood CD8+ and CD4+ T cells. Relapsing-remitting disease, either stable or active, was present in the treatment-naive patients who were the multiple sclerosis controls. This CDR3 contains 13 residues. Germline values: CDR1 SQVTM, CDR2 ANQGSEA. Trimming shortened V by 5 bases and J by 2 bases, and 13 bases separated the two germline ends. When the RNA was reverse transcribed, random hexamers were used with an input of roughly 0.45 to 1 ug. Amplification of TCR beta CDR3 by immunoSEQ multiplex PCR spanned 54 Vbeta and 13 Jbeta. TCRdb re-called the immunoSEQ multiplex PCR reads through MiXCR, storing one row per CDR3 protein. The sample has 40,000 to 55,000 distinct CDR3 sequences; 93% are singletons.

The origin of this receptor is a human donor with multiple sclerosis. Sequenced material: CD8+ T cells from PBMCs. This chain joins TRBV29-1 and TRBJ2-7, with a possible D match to TRBD2 (6 bases). The CDR3 nucleotides read TGCAGCGTTCCACTGGGGGGTCCCTACGAGCAGTACTTC. Translated, it gives CSVPLGGPYEQYF.